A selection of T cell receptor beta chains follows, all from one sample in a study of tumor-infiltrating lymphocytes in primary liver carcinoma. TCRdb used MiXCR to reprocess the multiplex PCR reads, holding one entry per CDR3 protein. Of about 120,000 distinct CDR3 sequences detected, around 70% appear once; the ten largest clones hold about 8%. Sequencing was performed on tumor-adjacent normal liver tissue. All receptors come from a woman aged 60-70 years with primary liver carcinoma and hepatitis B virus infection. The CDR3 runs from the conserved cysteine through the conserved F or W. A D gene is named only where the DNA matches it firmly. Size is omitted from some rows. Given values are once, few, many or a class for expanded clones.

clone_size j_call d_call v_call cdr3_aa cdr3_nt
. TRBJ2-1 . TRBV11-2 CASSRLNPEGANEQFF TGTGCCAGCAGCCGACTAAACCCCGAAGGCGCCAATGAGCAGTTCTTC
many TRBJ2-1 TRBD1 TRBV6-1 CASTAWTGGFGDEQFF TGTGCCAGCACCGCCTGGACAGGGGGATTTGGCGATGAGCAGTTCTTC
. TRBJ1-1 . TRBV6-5 CTSSYRGPTEAFF TGTACCAGCAGTTACAGAGGGCCCACTGAAGCTTTCTTT
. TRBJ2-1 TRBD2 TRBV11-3 CASSLVRGRLSQSSYNEQLF TGTGCCAGCAGCTTAGTGCGCGGGAGATTATCCCAAAGCTCCTACAATGAGCAGCTCTTC
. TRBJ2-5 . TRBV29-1 CSGGGESLGETQYF TGCAGCGGGGGGGGCGAGTCATTGGGGGAGACCCAGTACTTC
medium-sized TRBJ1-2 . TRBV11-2 CASSLSEHYGYTF TGTGCCAGCAGCTTATCGGAGCACTATGGCTACACCTTC
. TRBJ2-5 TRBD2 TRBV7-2 CASSSPRGVAETQYF TGTGCCAGCAGCTCCCCCCGGGGGGTCGCAGAGACCCAGTACTTC
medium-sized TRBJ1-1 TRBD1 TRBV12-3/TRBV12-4 CASSNRGRKAFF TGTGCCAGCAGTAACAGGGGGCGCAAGGCTTTCTTT
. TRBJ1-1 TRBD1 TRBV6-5 CASSWNPDRNIEAFF TGTGCCAGCAGTTGGAACCCGGACAGGAACATTGAAGCTTTCTTT
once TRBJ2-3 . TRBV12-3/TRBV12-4 CASSHTTDTQYF TGTGCCAGCAGTCATACCACAGATACACAGTATTTT
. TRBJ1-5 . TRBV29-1 CRGPSGPGVDQPQHF TGCAGGGGGCCCTCGGGACCAGGAGTTGATCAGCCCCAGCATTTT
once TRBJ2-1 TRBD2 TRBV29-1 CSVHQASGTSRKSAHFF TGCAGCGTCCACCAGGCTAGCGGGACGTCCCGAAAGAGTGCCCACTTCTTC
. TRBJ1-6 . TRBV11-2 CASSFETGGNSPPQF TGTGCCAGCAGCTTTGAAACAGGAGGCAATTCACCCCCCCAGTTT
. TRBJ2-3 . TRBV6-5 CTSIRLSGSDTQYF TGTACCAGCATCAGATTATCGGGGTCTGATACGCAGTACTTT
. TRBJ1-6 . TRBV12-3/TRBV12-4 CVSSSSGSDSPLHF TGTGTCAGCAGTTCGTCAGGGAGTGATTCACCCCTCCACTTT
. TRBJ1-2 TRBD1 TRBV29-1 CSVEQGAEDGYTF TGCAGCGTTGAGCAGGGGGCAGAGGATGGTTACACCTTC
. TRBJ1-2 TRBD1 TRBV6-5 CASPPGQGRHSYGYTF TGTGCCAGCCCTCCGGGACAGGGAAGACACAGCTATGGCTACACCTTC
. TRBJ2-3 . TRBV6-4 CASSVVAEGSTDTQYF TGCGCCAGCAGTGTCGTAGCGGAAGGGTCCACAGATACGCAGTATTTT
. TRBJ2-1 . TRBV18 CASSPGPRGFYNEQFF TGTGCCAGCTCACCGGGACCGAGAGGGTTCTACAATGAGCAGTTCTTC
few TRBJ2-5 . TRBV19 CASNTPGRQETQHF TGTGCCAGTAACACCCCGGGACGCCAAGAGACCCAGCACTTC
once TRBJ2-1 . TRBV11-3 CASSLGTSKLEQFF TGTGCCAGCAGCTTAGGAACTAGCAAGCTTGAGCAGTTCTTC
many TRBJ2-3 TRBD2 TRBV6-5 CASSRLAPSGGTDTRYF TGTGCCAGCAGCCGACTAGCGCCGAGTGGGGGCACAGATACGCGGTATTTT
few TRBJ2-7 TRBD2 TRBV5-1 CASSKTSGIPRSSYEQYF TGCGCCAGCAGCAAGACTAGCGGGATTCCCCGAAGCTCCTACGAGCAGTACTTC
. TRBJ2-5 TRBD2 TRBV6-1 CASSALGLAGLWWSETQYF TGTGCCAGCAGCGCGCTGGGACTAGCGGGACTTTGGTGGTCAGAGACTCAGTACTTC
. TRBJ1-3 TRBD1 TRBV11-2 CASSSHSDRRAYSGNTIYF TGTGCCAGCAGCTCACACTCGGACAGGAGAGCGTACTCTGGAAACACCATATATTTT
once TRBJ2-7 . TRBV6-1 CVSRWSRAPAYEQYF TGTGTAAGCAGATGGTCACGGGCCCCGGCCTACGAGCAGTACTTC
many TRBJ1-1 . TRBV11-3 CASSLAVNTEAFF TGTGCCAGCAGCTTAGCAGTTAACACTGAAGCTTTCTTT
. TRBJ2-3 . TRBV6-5 CASGYLPGTMGTDTQYF TGTGCCAGCGGTTACCTGCCGGGGACGATGGGCACAGATACGCAGTATTTT
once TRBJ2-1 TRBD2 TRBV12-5 CASGSQLAGTYNEQFF TGTGCTAGTGGTTCACAACTAGCGGGTACTTACAATGAGCAGTTCTTC
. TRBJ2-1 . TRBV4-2 CASSQEVGSVSYNEQLF TGTGCCAGCAGCCAAGAGGTCGGGAGCGTATCCTACAATGAGCAGCTCTTC
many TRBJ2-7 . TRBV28 CASTQGSLGGGEQYF TGTGCCAGCACCCAGGGCAGTCTCGGGGGCGGCGAGCAGTACTTC
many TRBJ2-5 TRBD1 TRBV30 CAWSLDRGETQYF TGTGCCTGGAGCCTGGACAGGGGGGAGACCCAGTACTTC
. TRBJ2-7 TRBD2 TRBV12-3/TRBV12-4 CVSSRQLAGVEQYF TGTGTCAGCAGTAGGCAACTAGCGGGAGTCGAGCAGTACTTC
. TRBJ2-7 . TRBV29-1 CSVAGIARAYEQYF TGCAGCGTGGCTGGGATAGCGAGAGCCTATGAGCAGTACTTC
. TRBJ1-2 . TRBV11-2 CASSLDPIRALRYGYAF TGTGCCAGCAGCTTAGATCCGATCAGGGCGCTTCGCTATGGTTACGCCTTC
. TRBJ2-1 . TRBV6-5 CASNPQRNTHNEQFF TGTGCCAGTAACCCTCAACGGAACACCCACAATGAGCAGTTCTTC
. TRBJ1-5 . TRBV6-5 CASRSRHGAQPQHF TGTGCCAGCAGATCCCGACATGGGGCTCAGCCCCAGCATTTT
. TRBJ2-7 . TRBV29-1 CSVERKGSGTYEQYF TGCAGCGTTGAGCGAAAAGGGTCTGGGACCTACGAGCAGTACTTC
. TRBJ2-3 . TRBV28 CASSLVPVSYTDTQYF TGTGCCAGCAGTCTAGTACCAGTATCGTACACAGATACGCAGTATTTT
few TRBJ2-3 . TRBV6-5 CASIRLSGPDMQYF TGTGCCAGCATCAGATTATCGGGGCCAGATATGCAATATTTT
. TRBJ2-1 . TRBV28 CASMRPTRQFF TGTGCCAGCATGCGCCCCACGCGTCAGTTCTTC
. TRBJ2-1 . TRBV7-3 CASSLEGGAWNEQFF TGTGCCAGCAGCTTAGAAGGTGGGGCGTGGAACGAGCAGTTCTTC
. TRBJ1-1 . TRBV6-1 CASVSRKSHPEAFF TGTGCTAGCGTTAGCCGGAAGTCCCACCCTGAAGCTTTCTTT
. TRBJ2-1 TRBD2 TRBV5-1 CASRSASGVPIRSYNEQFF TGCGCCAGCAGGTCGGCTAGCGGAGTACCCATACGCTCCTACAATGAGCAGTTCTTC
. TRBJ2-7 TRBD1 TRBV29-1 CSVSGQGVREQYF TGCAGCGTTAGCGGACAGGGGGTACGCGAGCAGTACTTC
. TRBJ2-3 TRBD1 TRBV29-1 CSARGSTDTQYF TGCAGCGCCAGGGGGAGCACAGATACGCAGTATTTT
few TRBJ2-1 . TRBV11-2 CTCSLARGTNTYNEQFF TGTACCTGCAGCTTAGCCCGCGGGACAAATACCTACAATGAGCAGTTCTTC
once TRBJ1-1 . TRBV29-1 CSVDKEGPTALNTEAFF TGCAGCGTTGACAAGGAGGGGCCAACGGCCTTGAACACTGAAGCTTTCTTT
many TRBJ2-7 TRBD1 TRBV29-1 CSVSGGTGAYEQYF TGCAGCGTCTCTGGGGGGACAGGGGCCTACGAGCAGTACTTC
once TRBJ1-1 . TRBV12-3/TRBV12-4 CASSLSLGHTEAFF TGTGCCAGCAGTTTATCACTGGGTCATACTGAAGCTTTCTTC
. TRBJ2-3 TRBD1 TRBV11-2 CVSNSQGADTDTQYF TGTGTCAGCAACTCACAGGGGGCAGACACAGATACCCAGTATTTT
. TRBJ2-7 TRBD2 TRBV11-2 CASSQGTSGGYERYF TGTGCCAGCAGCCAAGGGACTAGCGGGGGTTACGAGCGGTACTTC
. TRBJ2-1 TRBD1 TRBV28 CASTSHRGRTYNEQFF TGTGCCAGCACTTCACACAGGGGGCGTACCTACAATGAGCAGTTCTTC
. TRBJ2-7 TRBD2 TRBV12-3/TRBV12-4 CASNLRYSQRLAGGGEQYF TGTGCCAGCAATTTGAGGTATAGCCAACGACTAGCAGGAGGAGGAGAGCAGTACTTC
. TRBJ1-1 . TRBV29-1 CSVEERGNTAAFF TGCAGCGTTGAAGAGAGAGGTAACACCGCAGCTTTCTTT
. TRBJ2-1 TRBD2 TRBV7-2 CASSLALAGGTEQFF TGTGCCAGCAGCTTAGCGTTGGCGGGAGGGACTGAGCAGTTCTTC
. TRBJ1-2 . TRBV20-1 CSASLESGHNGYTF TGCAGTGCTAGCTTGGAGTCGGGGCATAATGGCTACACCTTC
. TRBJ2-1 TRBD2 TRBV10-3 CAISDGGGKYNDQFF TGTGCCATCAGTGACGGCGGGGGGAAATACAATGATCAGTTCTTC
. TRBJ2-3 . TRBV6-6 CASISAGRYTDTQYF TGTGCCAGCATATCGGCGGGACGGTACACAGATACGCAGTATTTT
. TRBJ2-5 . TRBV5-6 CASSLYGAGKEAQYF TGTGCCAGCAGCTTGTATGGGGCGGGAAAGGAGGCCCAGTACTTC